The clone carrying this T cell receptor beta chain was recorded a few times. Profiled with immunoSEQ multiplex PCR; TCRdb holds only in-frame clones, not every one. The data hold about 24,000 clones, with about 84% observed a single time. The CDR3 length is 14 residues. Germline loops: CDR1 SGHNT, CDR2 YENEEA. V lost 5 bases, J lost 7 bases, and 8 bases stayed unmatched. This entry belongs to a study of blood T cell repertoires in COVID-19. Study in general: The cDNA or gDNA used as material had been derived from T cells, B-cell-depleted T cells, or PBMCs.

The TCR originated in a human donor with active COVID-19. The donor label of this sample is uncertain. The chain couples TRBV11-3 to TRBJ2-1, with TRBD1 identical over 7 bases. Sequencing was carried out using peripheral blood. CDR3 protein: CASSPRGQFNEQFF. CDR3 nucleotides: TGTGCCAGCAGCCCTAGGGGACAGTTTAATGAGCAGTTCTTC.